This entry concerns a single T cell receptor beta chain. Its antigen is unknown. This sample stems from a study of T cell responses to AZD1222 COVID-19 vaccine. Study-wide results and caveats: A mostly white British donor set with more females was recruited, and clonal diversity was possibly underestimated.

Libraries were prepared by immunoSEQ multiplex PCR; TCRdb keeps only in-frame clonotypes and omits some of them. The data show 200,000 to 300,000 clones, more than 85% seen once. Specimen: peripheral blood, collected on day 0 of AZD1222 vaccination. This sequence was found in an adult in good health.

CDR3 loop: CASSQDAGQNTGELFF. In DNA, the CDR3 is TGTGCCAGCAGCCAAGACGCGGGTCAGAACACCGGGGAGCTGTTTTTT. The chain employs TRBV14 and TRBJ2-2; TRBD2 might be the D (5 bases). V gave up 0 bases and J gave up 1 base, with 9 bases separating them. The CDR3 consists of 16 residues. CDR1 and CDR2 from the germline V gene are SGHDN and FVKESK.